The 6 T cell receptor beta chains given below trace back to one sample, sequenced in a study of technical replicates of blood from a handful of donors. Clones were read by immunoSEQ multiplex PCR, and TCRdb kept only the in-frame ones, dropping some. The repertoire holds about 85,000 clones, with around 94% as singletons. The sample was T cells isolated from PBMCs. The receptors come from a human donor in good health.

The genes are TRBV6-5 and TRBJ2-1; TRBD2 aligns across 10 bases. Germline-derived CDR1 and CDR2 are MNHEY and SVGAGI. The CDR3 loop spans 14 amino acids. Germline trimming cut 10 bases from V and 3 bases from J; bases unmatched to any gene: 6. As DNA, the CDR3 is TGTGCCACCATACTAGCGGGACACTACAATGAGCAGTTCTTC. Amino acid sequence: CATILAGHYNEQFF.

The rearrangement uses TRBV28 and TRBJ2-1; 14 nucleotides align to TRBD2. CDR3 length: 15 amino acids. V shed 6 bases, J shed 6 bases, and the junction held 4 bases outside the gene matches. Germline V gene data show CDR1 as MDHEN and CDR2 as SYDVKM. The CDR3: CASSPGTSGSNEQFF. Here the CDR3 DNA reads TGTGCCAGCAGCCCTGGGACTAGCGGGAGCAATGAGCAGTTCTTC.

This clone was picked up a small number of times. The rearrangement uses TRBV10-1 and TRBJ2-2, with a weak D call TRBD1 (6 bases). Germline values: CDR1 WNHNN, CDR2 SYGVQD (reference sequence). This CDR3 comprises 17 residues. Trimming pared 2 bases from V and 0 bases from J, leaving 13 bases between. The CDR3 spells CASSETQGRSNTGELFF. The CDR3 nucleotides are TGCGCCAGCAGTGAGACTCAGGGGCGCTCGAACACCGGGGAGCTGTTTTTT.

The chain's CDR3 is CASSPRTSGGRSVYEQYF. In DNA, the CDR3 is TGTGCCAGCTCACCCAGGACTAGCGGGGGGCGTTCAGTATACGAGCAGTACTTC. The chain couples TRBV18 to TRBJ2-7, with 14 bases matching TRBD2. This CDR3 comprises 18 residues. V gave up 3 bases and J gave up 4 bases; unmatched junction bases: 11. The germline V gene has CDR1 KGHSH and CDR2 LQKENI. The whole variable domain, filled in from reference TRBV18 and TRBJ2-7, reads NAGVMQNPRHLVRRRGQEARLRCSPMKGHSHVYWYRQLPEEGLKFMVYLQKENIIDESGMPKERFSAEFPKEGPSILRIQQVVRGDSAAYFCASSPRTSGGRSVYEQYFGPGTRLTVT.

DNA for the CDR3: TGCGCCAGCAGCCAAGTTCTCTCAGGGGGCCCCGAAAAACTGTTTTTT. As protein: CASSQVLSGGPEKLFF. The chain has TRBV4-1 and TRBJ1-4; 8 nucleotides line up with TRBD1. The V segment lost 1 base and the J segment 8 bases; nucleotides outside the gene matches: 9. The CDR3 extends over 16 amino acids. Germline CDR1 MGHRA, CDR2 YSYEKL.

As for this clone: Other DNA variants within this sample encode the same CDR3. The chain has TRBV5-1 and TRBJ2-6; D not resolved. V gave up 0 bases and J gave up 0 bases, with 4 bases separating them. There are 15 residues in the CDR3. Germline V gene lookup returns CDR1 SGHRS and CDR2 YFSETQ. CDR3 coding DNA: TGCGCCAGCAGCTTGGATAGCTCTGGGGCCAACGTCCTGACTTTC. It codes for CASSLDSSGANVLTF.